This TCR beta chain was profiled in a study of spatial heterogeneity in lung cancer (dated by TCRdb to between 2018 and 2021). Background on the whole study: Beta-chain transcripts were consistently detected in greater numbers than alpha-chain transcripts, which likely reflects a higher abundance of beta-chain transcripts. In the raw uncorrected reads, each unique combination of TCR and UMI appeared more than ten times on average. The study quantitatively compared TCR alpha and beta repertoires across multiple tumor regions, matched nontumor lung and blood in non-small cell lung cancer. The study linked features of the TCR repertoire to counts of nonsynonymous mutations, which were determined by whole-exome sequencing of tumor tissue. Both alpha and beta chains were TCR-sequenced in samples taken at surgery, namely 220 tumor regions, 61 to 65 matched nontumor lung samples and approximately 51 PBMC samples. Overall results and qualifications from the work: Ubiquitous expanded tumor TCRs were detected in blood more often at tumor resection than at routine follow-up. Additional single-cell paired TCR alpha and beta sequencing was considered necessary to confirm, at a functional level, the hypothesis that regional TCRs recognize regional mutations.

The library was obtained by 5' RACE. TCRdb shows the sequencer as NextSeq 500. The TCR library protocol attached a unique molecular identifier to each TCR cDNA molecule to allow correction of PCR and sequencing errors. Under the source paper's analysis protocol: TCR identification, UMI-based error correction and CDR3 extraction were all carried out with Decombinator tools. TCRs above a frequency of 2 per 1,000, corresponding to the top 1% of the tumor frequency distribution, were defined as expanded. Renyi diversity was computed with the R vegan package after each repertoire had been subsampled 100 times to 5,000 TCRs. CDR3 similarity networks were constructed using string-kernel similarity of amino acid triplets, with links drawn between CDR3s whose pairwise similarity was above 0.82. The raw public reads went through TCRdb reprocessing: fastp at Q25, MiXCR clone calling, in-frame beta chains kept. Duplicate CDR3 protein sequences are folded into a single record with the most common DNA and genes. None of the V and J calls come from the authors' own analysis; TCRdb made them. Across this sample there are about 42,000 distinct CDR3 sequences, with nearly 7% seen only once. Together, the top ten hold around 43% of the sample.

CDR1 and CDR2, per the germline V gene, are LGHNA and YNFKEQ. Trimming at the junction amounts to 0 bases on V and 0 bases on J, and the germline ends lie 10 bases apart. Measured from the cysteine to the phenylalanine, the CDR3 is 16 residues long. Only CDR3 DNA is held: 48 bases, read in frame from base 1. What the time point label conveys for this sample: sample taken at primary tumor resection. Samples were obtained from over 70 patients with early-stage, untreated non-small cell lung cancer from the lung TRACERx cohort. For TCR sequencing, whole RNA was extracted from tumor and nontumor lung tissue, or from cryopreserved PBMC samples, and no cell sorting was done. A patient was chosen for TCR sequencing only when enough RNA was available from at least two tumor regions. This clonotype was found many times. Its antigen has not been determined. Per-base qualities were not stored, and no clone one base away is much larger.

The sequence was obtained from a female donor with early-stage non-small cell lung cancer. The chain uses TRBV4-2 and TRBJ2-3, with the D gene not clear enough to name. This material consisted of PBMCs, taken at surgery. The sequence in DNA is TGTGCCAGCAGCCAAGAGGCCCGCCCTAGCACAGATACGCAGTATTTT. It translates as CASSQEARPSTDTQYF.